This TCR beta chain derives from a study of blood T cell repertoires in COVID-19. Across the study: COVID-19 samples, acute and convalescent, were from the United States, Italy and Spain. From T cells, B-cell-depleted T cells, or PBMCs came the material, which was cDNA or gDNA.

This CDR3 region has 15 residues. V lost 6 bases and J lost 10; bases outside the gene matches: 8. CDR1 is MDHEN and CDR2 is SYDVKM in the germline V gene. Per the study methods: Reference gene primers were amplified, and this amplification served to estimate nucleated cell counts. Only in-frame clones appear in the TCRdb table, and some are missing; sequencing was by immunoSEQ multiplex PCR. V and J calls and clone size follow that table, whereas D and trimming were derived from the DNA. The data hold about 260,000 clones, with around 90% observed a single time. Sequenced: peripheral blood. The gene calls are TRBV28 and TRBJ2-1; 14 positions match TRBD2. This sequence originates from a human donor in a cohort sampled during active COVID-19. Here the CDR3 reads CASRVTSGRAEEQFF. The CDR3 coding sequence is TGTGCCAGCAGGGTGACTAGCGGGAGGGCTGAGGAGCAGTTCTTC.